These 29 T cell receptor beta chains came from one sample sequenced in a study of cytomegalovirus exposure and HLA in healthy donors. The PCR was carried out with 60 Vbeta primers and 13 Jbeta primers. Profiled with immunoSEQ multiplex PCR; TCRdb holds only in-frame clones, not every one. This sample carries about 190,000 clones, roughly four fifths of them seen once, and the ten largest clones take approximately 3%. The specimen sequenced was PBMCs. These receptors all come from a woman in her 30s in good health and CMV-seropositive.

Only one count was recorded for this clone. V and J are TRBV6-1 and TRBJ1-5; a possible D gene is TRBD1 (5 bases). CDR3 length equals 16 residues. With 1 base removed from V and 3 bases from J, the gap between germline ends came to 13 bases. CDR1 MNHNS and CDR2 SASEGT come from the germline V gene. The CDR3 region is CASSEDWGRLNQPQHF. CDR3 in DNA: TGTGCCAGCAGTGAAGACTGGGGCAGGCTCAATCAGCCCCAGCATTTT.

The chain links TRBV27 to TRBJ2-5; tentatively, D is TRBD1 (6 bases). Trimming stripped 5 bases from V and 1 base from J, with 11 bases between. Germline lookup yields CDR1 MNHEY and CDR2 SMNVEV (reference sequence). The CDR3 runs to 14 residues. Here the CDR3 DNA reads TGTGCCAGCAGTGTGGGGGCCCCCCAAGAGACCCAGTACTTC. Translating gives CASSVGAPQETQYF.

This clone was seen a single time. Other DNA sequences of this sample code for an identical CDR3. The genes are TRBV6-1 and TRBJ1-2, with 10 bases matching TRBD1. This CDR3 comprises 14 residues. J was trimmed by 8 bases and V by 6 bases; bases with no gene match: 9. The germline gives CDR1 MNHNS, CDR2 SASEGT. The CDR3 protein is CASRTLDRGKGYTF. The CDR3 nucleotides read TGTGCCAGCAGAACTTTGGACAGGGGGAAAGGCTACACCTTC.

The chain employs TRBV18 and TRBJ1-3; 8 nucleotides agree with TRBD1. J lost 0 bases, V lost 5 bases, and 6 bases had no gene match. The CDR3 length is 16 residues. Germline V gives CDR1 KGHSH, CDR2 LQKENI. This CDR3 is CASSADRVNSGNTIYF. CDR3 coding DNA: TGTGCCAGCTCAGCGGACAGGGTCAACTCTGGAAACACCATATATTTT.

This clone was recorded a few times. The J gene is TRBJ2-2, the V gene TRBV14, with unresolved D. The CDR3 totals 13 residues. CDR1 and CDR2 from the germline V gene are SGHDN and FVKESK. The V end was cut by 4 bases, the J end by 3 bases, with 6 bases between. In DNA form, the CDR3 reads TGTGCCAGCAGCCTCACAGACACCGGGGAGCTGTTTTTT. Translated, it gives CASSLTDTGELFF.

The chain couples TRBV10-1 to TRBJ2-7; D not resolved. The CDR3 is 11 residues long. Looked up from germline, CDR1 is WNHNN and CDR2 is SYGVQD (reference sequence). Trimming stripped 2 bases from V and 9 bases from J, with 8 bases between. CDR3 DNA: TGCGCCAGCAGTGAGGGAAGAGGGCAGTACTTC. Residues: CASSEGRGQYF.

The chain carries TRBV10-2 and TRBJ2-7; no reliable D call. Between the trimmed V and J ends, which lost 4 bases and 4 bases, there was a span of 5 bases. From germline, CDR1 is WSHSY and CDR2 SAAADI. This CDR3 region has 11 residues. CDR3 loop: CASSGLYEQYF. The CDR3 DNA reads TGCGCCAGCAGTGGTCTTTACGAGCAGTACTTC.

Comments on this clone: At the DNA level, this CDR3 is encoded by other sequences in the same sample as well. The V gene is TRBV11-2, the J gene TRBJ2-7, with TRBD2 matching 7 bases. The junction had 8 bases not matched to a gene; V was cut back by 1 base and J by 2 bases. Germline loops: CDR1 SGHAT, CDR2 FQNNGV. The CDR3 length is 16 residues. CDR3 residues: CASSLALGLAAYEQYF. CDR3 sequence (DNA): TGTGCCAGCAGCTTAGCCCTGGGGCTAGCGGCCTACGAGCAGTACTTC.

The V call is TRBV27, the J call TRBJ1-5; D not certain. The V and J ends lost 0 bases and 4 bases respectively, with 7 bases between them. Germline CDR1 MNHEY, CDR2 SMNVEV (reference sequence). The CDR3 is 14 amino acids. CDR3 amino acids: CASSLSGINQPQHF. Here the CDR3 DNA reads TGTGCCAGCAGTTTATCCGGTATTAATCAGCCCCAGCATTTT.

The chain combines TRBV7-9 with TRBJ2-5; TRBD2 matches at 10 bases. The germline V gene has CDR1 SEHNR and CDR2 FQNEAQ (reference sequence). Unmatched junction bases numbered 6, after V lost 3 bases and J lost 2 bases. The CDR3 sequence is 16 residues long. CDR3 sequence: CASSFVELAGQETQYF. CDR3 sequence (DNA): TGTGCCAGCAGCTTCGTGGAACTAGCGGGGCAAGAGACCCAGTACTTC. Using reference TRBV7-9 and TRBJ2-5 for the parts outside the CDR3, the full variable domain is DTGVSQNPRHKITKRGQNVTFRCDPISEHNRLYWYRQTLGQGPEFLTYFQNEAQLEKSRLLSDRFSAERPKGSFSTLEIQRTEQGDSAMYLCASSFVELAGQETQYFGPGTRLLVL.

This clone was seen a handful of times. The V gene is TRBV2, the J gene TRBJ2-1, with 15 bases matching TRBD2. The CDR3 runs to 15 residues. Germline trimming cut 6 bases from V and 7 bases from J; bases unmatched to any gene: 4. Germline loops: CDR1 SNHLY, CDR2 FYNNEI. The CDR3 protein is CASSPGTSGRNEQFF. CDR3 nucleotides: TGTGCCAGCAGCCCCGGGACTAGCGGGAGGAATGAGCAGTTCTTC. The complete variable domain, with remaining parts taken from reference TRBV2 and TRBJ2-1, reads EPEVTQTPSHQVTQMGQEVILRCVPISNHLYFYWYRQILGQKVEFLVSFYNNEISEKSEIFDDQFSVERPDGSNFTLKIRSTKLEDSAMYFCASSPGTSGRNEQFFGPGTRLTVL.

This chain links TRBV6-1 with TRBJ1-5; maybe TRBD1 (5 bases). The length of the CDR3 is 14 residues. Germline lookup yields CDR1 MNHNS and CDR2 SASEGT. The V end lost 7 bases, the J end lost 0 bases, and 10 bases lay between the germline ends. Here the CDR3 DNA reads TGTGCCAGCAATAGGGGTCATAGCAATCAGCCCCAGCATTTT. This codes for CASNRGHSNQPQHF.

Only a few counts were recorded for this clone. The gene calls are TRBV28 and TRBJ1-1, with D possibly being TRBD1 (5 bases). V lost 7 bases, J lost 5 bases, and 14 bases lay in between. The CDR3 is 13 residues long. Germline lookup yields CDR1 MDHEN and CDR2 SYDVKM. The CDR3 sequence is CASTGREGTEAFF. CDR3 nucleotide sequence: TGTGCCAGCACGGGGCGGGAGGGTACTGAAGCTTTCTTT.

The V call is TRBV4-2, the J call TRBJ2-5, with 10 bases fitting TRBD2. CDR1 is LGHNA and CDR2 is YNFKEQ in the germline V gene. J was trimmed by 4 bases and V by 0 bases; bases with no gene match: 11. The CDR3 is 18 amino acids. The CDR3, as DNA: TGTGCCAGCAGCCAAGATTGGACTAGCGGTGCTCTTGGAGAGACCCAGTACTTC. This translates into CASSQDWTSGALGETQYF.

In this sample, this clone turned up once. This chain uses TRBV29-1 with TRBJ1-2; tentative D call: TRBD1 (5 bases). CDR1 is SQVTM and CDR2 is ANQGSEA in the germline V gene. This CDR3 region has 11 residues. V shed 7 bases and J shed 8 bases, with 14 bases lying between them. DNA for the CDR3: TGCAGCGCCCAAGGGGAAAAGGGCTACACCTTC. Amino acid sequence: CSAQGEKGYTF.

Points on this clone: A read error may account for a junction end that differs from germline. The rearrangement uses TRBV5-6 and TRBJ2-1, with TRBD2 matching 15 bases. Germline V gene lookup returns CDR1 SGHDT and CDR2 YYEEEE. The CDR3 is 19 amino acids. CDR3 region: CASSGGGLAGGVSYSEQFF. CDR3 coding DNA: TGTGCCAGCAGCGGCGGGGGACTAGCGGGAGGCGTTTCCTACAGTGAGCAGTTCTTC.

V is TRBV5-1 and J is TRBJ1-4, with 10 nucleotides matching TRBD1. The length of the CDR3 is 13 residues. V gave up 7 bases and J gave up 8 bases; unmatched junction bases: 5. Germline V gene sequence: CDR1 SGHRS, CDR2 YFSETQ. The CDR3: CASRQGAGEKLFF. The DNA for the CDR3 is TGCGCCAGCCGACAGGGGGCAGGAGAAAAACTGTTTTTT.

This clone came up a few times. The chain couples TRBV6-1 to TRBJ1-5; weak D call: TRBD1 (5 bases). The CDR3 runs to 15 residues. V lost 8 bases to trimming and J lost 0 bases, with 14 bases between them. CDR1 and CDR2 from the germline V gene are MNHNS and SASEGT. CDR3 DNA: TGTGCCAGCCAAGGGGAGGCCACTAGCAATCAGCCCCAGCATTTT. Amino acids: CASQGEATSNQPQHF.

With regard to this clone: The junction departs from germline at one end; a sequencing error may be responsible. Other DNA sequences in this specimen translate into the identical CDR3. J is TRBJ2-3 and V is TRBV5-6, with 9 bases that match TRBD1. The CDR3 has 16 amino acids. CDR1 is SGHDT and CDR2 is YYEEEE in the germline V gene. The CDR3 bases are TGTGCCAGCAGCCGGGGGACAGGGCTTAGCACGGATACGCAGTATTTT. This codes for CASSRGTGLSTDTQYF.

This clone was picked up a small number of times. This sequence joins TRBV10-3 and TRBJ2-1, with 12 bases lining up with TRBD1. The CDR3 spans 15 residues. Per the germline V gene, CDR1 is ENHRY and CDR2 is SYGVKD. V was pared by 2 bases and J by 7 bases, with 3 bases of the junction left unmatched. The CDR3 sequence is CAISELGQGANEQFF. The DNA of the CDR3 is TGTGCCATCAGTGAGCTGGGACAGGGGGCAAATGAGCAGTTCTTC.

Comments on this clone: The junction differs from germline at one of its ends, possibly a read error. The chain joins TRBV7-7 to TRBJ2-1, with TRBD2 identical over 13 bases. Germline loops: CDR1 SSHAT, CDR2 FNYEAQ (reference sequence). There are 17 residues in the CDR3. Here the CDR3 DNA reads TGTGCTAGCAGCCCCCAACCCGGACTAGCGGGAGTCAATGAGCAGTTCTTC. This codes for CASSPQPGLAGVNEQFF. Using reference TRBV7-7 and TRBJ2-1 for the parts outside the CDR3, the full variable domain is GAGVSQSPRYKVTKRGQDVTLRCDPISSHATLYWYQQALGQGPEFLTYFNYEAQPDKSGLPSDRFSAERPEGSISTLTIQRTEQRDSAMYRCASSPQPGLAGVNEQFFGPGTRLTVL.

The chain joins TRBV18 to TRBJ2-3, with 11 bases fitting TRBD2. The CDR3 loop spans 15 amino acids. CDR1 is KGHSH and CDR2 is LQKENI in the germline V gene. V lost 6 bases, J lost 6 bases, and 8 bases stayed unmatched. The CDR3 bases are TGTGCCAGCTCGCGGACTAGCGGGTCCCAGGATACGCAGTATTTT. Translation gives CASSRTSGSQDTQYF.

The chain joins TRBV19 to TRBJ2-5; 11 bases are shared with TRBD1. The CDR3 totals 15 residues. CDR1 and CDR2 (germline): LNHDA, SQIVND (reference sequence). Trimming at V came to 5 bases and at J to 4 bases, leaving 6 bases not matched to a gene. This chain's CDR3 is CASSPGQGVAETQYF. The DNA for the CDR3 is TGTGCCAGTAGTCCGGGACAGGGGGTAGCAGAGACCCAGTACTTC.

This clone was counted once. This sequence joins TRBV7-8 and TRBJ2-5; D might be TRBD1 (6 bases). The closer fit of TRBJ2-7 to the DNA end suggests the J call may be wrong. The germline V gene has CDR1 SGHVS and CDR2 FQNEAQ. The CDR3 is 14 residues long. The CDR3 sequence is CASSHSGTPYEQYF. The CDR3 DNA sequence: TGTGCCAGCAGCCACTCCGGGACACCCTACGAGCAGTACTTC.

The chain joins TRBV15 to TRBJ1-3; maybe TRBD1 (6 bases). The CDR3 runs 17 residues. Trimming pared 1 base from V and 4 bases from J, leaving 17 bases between. Germline CDR1 is LNHNV and CDR2 is YYDKDF (reference sequence). The CDR3 reads CATSRGQNTRGGNTIYF. The CDR3 DNA is TGTGCCACCAGCAGAGGGCAGAACACCAGGGGAGGAAACACCATATATTTT. The variable domain in full, completed from reference TRBV15 and TRBJ1-3, reads DAMVIQNPRYQVTQFGKPVTLSCSQTLNHNVMYWYQQKSSQAPKLLFHYYDKDFNNEADTPDNFQSRRPNTSFCFLDIRSPGLGDTAMYLCATSRGQNTRGGNTIYFGEGSWLTVV.

The CDR3 DNA sequence: TGTGCCAGCAGTTTATCCCCCGGCGGAACAAACTACGAGCAGTACTTC. Translation: CASSLSPGGTNYEQYF. The chain carries TRBV28 and TRBJ2-7, with D unresolved. The CDR3 is 16 residues long. V was clipped by 1 base and J by 3 bases, with 16 bases between them. Germline values: CDR1 MDHEN, CDR2 SYDVKM.

This clone has more than one count but fewer than ten. The chain recombines TRBV6-5 with TRBJ2-2; the D gene is possibly TRBD2 (6 bases). This CDR3 spans 14 amino acids. The ends were cut back, 7 bases at V and 3 bases at J, with 12 bases in the middle. CDR1 and CDR2 (germline): MNHEY, SVGAGI. The CDR3 nucleotides are TGTGCCAGCAAAATACGGGAGTACACCGGGGAGCTGTTTTTT. Encoded protein: CASKIREYTGELFF.

This chain connects TRBV19 to TRBJ2-7, with 9 bases lining up with TRBD1. V dropped 7 bases and J dropped 5; count of bases not matched to a gene: 9. The V gene's germline CDR1 is LNHDA and CDR2 SQIVND (reference sequence). The CDR3 contains 14 residues. Here the CDR3 DNA reads TGTGCCAGTACTCCGGGACAGGGTCGCGACGAGCAGTACTTC. Translated, it gives CASTPGQGRDEQYF.

This clone was picked up one time. The genes are TRBV7-9 and TRBJ2-7, with D perhaps TRBD1 (7 bases). CDR3 length: 15 amino acids. Trimming pared 2 bases from V and 5 bases from J, leaving 16 bases between. From germline, CDR1 is SEHNR and CDR2 FQNEAQ (reference sequence). CDR3 nucleotide sequence: TGTGCCAGCAGCTTACTGGGAGGACAGGCCGACGAGCAGTACTTC. Its protein product is CASSLLGGQADEQYF.